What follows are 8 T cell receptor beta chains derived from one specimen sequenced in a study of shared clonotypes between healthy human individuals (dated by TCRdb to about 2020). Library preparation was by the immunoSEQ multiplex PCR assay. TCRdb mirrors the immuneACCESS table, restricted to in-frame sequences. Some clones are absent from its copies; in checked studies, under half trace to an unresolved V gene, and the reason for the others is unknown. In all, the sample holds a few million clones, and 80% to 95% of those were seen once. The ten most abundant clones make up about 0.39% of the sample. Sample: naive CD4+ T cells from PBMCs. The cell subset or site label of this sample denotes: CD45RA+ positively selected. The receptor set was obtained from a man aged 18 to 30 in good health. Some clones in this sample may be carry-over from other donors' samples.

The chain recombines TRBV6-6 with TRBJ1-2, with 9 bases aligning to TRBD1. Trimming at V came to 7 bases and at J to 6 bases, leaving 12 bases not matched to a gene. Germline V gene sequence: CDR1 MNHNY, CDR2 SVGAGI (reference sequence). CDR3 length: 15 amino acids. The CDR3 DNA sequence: TGTGCCAGCATCCTGGACAGGGGCAGGGGCGATGGCTACACCTTC. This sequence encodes CASILDRGRGDGYTF.

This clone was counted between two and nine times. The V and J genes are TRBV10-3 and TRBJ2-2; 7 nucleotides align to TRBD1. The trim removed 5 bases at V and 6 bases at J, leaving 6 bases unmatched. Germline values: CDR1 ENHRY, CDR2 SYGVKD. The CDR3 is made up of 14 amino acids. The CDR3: CAISQAQGAGELFF. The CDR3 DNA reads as TGTGCCATCAGTCAAGCCCAGGGGGCCGGGGAGCTGTTTTTT.

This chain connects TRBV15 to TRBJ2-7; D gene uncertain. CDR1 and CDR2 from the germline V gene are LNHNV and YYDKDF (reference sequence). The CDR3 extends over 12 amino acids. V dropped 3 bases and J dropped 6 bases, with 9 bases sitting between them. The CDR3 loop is CATSRDRIEQYF. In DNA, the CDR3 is TGTGCCACCAGCAGGGACCGTATCGAGCAGTACTTC.

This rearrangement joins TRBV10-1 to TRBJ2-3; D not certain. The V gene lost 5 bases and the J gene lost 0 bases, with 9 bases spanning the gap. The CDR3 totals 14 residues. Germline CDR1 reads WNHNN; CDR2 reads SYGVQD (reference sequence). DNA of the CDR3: TGCGCCAGCAGTCCAAGAGTTAGCACAGATACGCAGTATTTT. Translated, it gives CASSPRVSTDTQYF.

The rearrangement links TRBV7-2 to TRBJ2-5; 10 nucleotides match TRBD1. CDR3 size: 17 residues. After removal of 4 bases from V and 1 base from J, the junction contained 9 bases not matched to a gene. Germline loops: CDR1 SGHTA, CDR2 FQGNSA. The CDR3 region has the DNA TGTGCCAGCAGCTCACCCGTCGGGACAGGGGCCCAAGAGACCCAGTACTTC. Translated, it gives CASSSPVGTGAQETQYF. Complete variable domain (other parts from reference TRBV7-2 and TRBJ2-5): GAGVSQSPSNKVTEKGKDVELRCDPISGHTALYWYRQSLGQGLEFLIYFQGNSAPDKSGLPSDRFSAERTGGSVSTLTIQRTQQEDSAVYLCASSSPVGTGAQETQYFGPGTRLLVL.

The CDR3 region is CASSLLRNTEAFF. The DNA for the CDR3 is TGTGCCAGCAGTTTGCTCCGTAACACTGAAGCTTTCTTT. This chain uses TRBV6-5 with TRBJ1-1; D is ambiguous. The V gene lost 4 bases and the J gene lost 2 bases, with 8 bases spanning the gap. The CDR3 runs 13 residues. Looked up from germline, CDR1 is MNHEY and CDR2 is SVGAGI.

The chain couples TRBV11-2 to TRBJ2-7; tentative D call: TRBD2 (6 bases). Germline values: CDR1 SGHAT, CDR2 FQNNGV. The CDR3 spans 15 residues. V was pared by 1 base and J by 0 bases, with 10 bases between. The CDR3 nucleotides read TGTGCCAGCAGCTTAGCCGCGGGGTACTCCTACGAGCAGTACTTC. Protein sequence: CASSLAAGYSYEQYF.

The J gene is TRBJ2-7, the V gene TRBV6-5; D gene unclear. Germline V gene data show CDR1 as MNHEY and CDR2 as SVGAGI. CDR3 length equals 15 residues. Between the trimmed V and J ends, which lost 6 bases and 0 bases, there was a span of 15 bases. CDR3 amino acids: CASSPNAYSSYEQYF. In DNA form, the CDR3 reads TGTGCCAGCAGCCCTAATGCGTATAGCTCCTACGAGCAGTACTTC.